The 18 T cell receptor beta chains in this list originate from one sample, sequenced in a study of cytomegalovirus exposure and HLA in healthy donors. The PCR contained 60 Vbeta and 13 Jbeta primers. The table came from immunoSEQ multiplex PCR; TCRdb's copy has only in-frame clones and leaves some out. The sample contains about 130,000 clones, approximately 70% of which appear only once. Sequenced: PBMCs. These receptors were collected from a woman aged 55 to 70 in good health and CMV-seropositive.

The J gene is TRBJ1-1, the V gene TRBV20-1; no definite D call. The CDR3 length is 11 residues. V gave up 6 bases and J gave up 1 base, with 6 bases separating them. From germline, CDR1 is DFQATT and CDR2 SNEGSKA (reference sequence). This CDR3 reads CSARKNTEAFF. CDR3 in DNA: TGCAGTGCGAGGAAGAACACTGAAGCTTTCTTT.

The CDR3 sequence: CASSPIQGADFVYGYTF. CDR3 DNA: TGTGCCAGCAGCCCTATTCAGGGGGCGGACTTCGTCTATGGCTACACCTTC. The rearrangement joins TRBV14 to TRBJ1-2; 8 bases align to TRBD1. Germline V gene sequence: CDR1 SGHDN, CDR2 FVKESK. CDR3 length equals 17 residues. The ends lost 4 bases at V and 4 bases at J; junction bases unmatched: 14.

This CDR3 is CASGFLDRPSTEAFF. In DNA form, the CDR3 reads TGTGCTAGTGGTTTCCTCGACAGGCCGAGCACTGAAGCTTTCTTT. The chain is built from TRBV12-5 and TRBJ1-1; TRBD1 is a possible D gene (6 bases). The germline V and J ends were trimmed by 3 bases and 4 bases, with 15 bases remaining between them. The V gene's germline CDR1 is LGHNT and CDR2 FRNRAP. The CDR3 consists of 15 residues.

The CDR3 bases are TGTGCCAGCAGCTTCGGGGGGACTAGCGGGGGGGAAACCTCCTACGAGCAGTACTTC. Encoded protein: CASSFGGTSGGETSYEQYF. The chain carries TRBV7-9 and TRBJ2-5; TRBD2 aligns across 16 bases. The assigned J gene may be wrong: the sequence end matches TRBJ2-7 better. This CDR3 is 19 amino acids long. Germline loops: CDR1 SEHNR, CDR2 FQNEAQ (reference sequence).

Written as DNA, the CDR3 is TGTGCCAGCAGCCCCCCTCGGCGGCAGAGTAATTCACCCCTCCACTTT. Its translation: CASSPPRRQSNSPLHF. This rearrangement joins TRBV5-4 to TRBJ1-6, with D hard to call. Trimming pared 4 bases from V and 6 bases from J, leaving 17 bases between. The CDR3 is made up of 16 amino acids. Per the germline V gene, CDR1 is SGHNT and CDR2 is YYREEE (reference sequence).

The chain is built from TRBV19 and TRBJ1-2; TRBD1 aligns across 7 bases. Germline-derived CDR1 and CDR2 are LNHDA and SQIVND (reference sequence). Losses at the gene ends were 10 bases for V and 8 bases for J; bases not matched to a gene: 13. There are 13 residues in the CDR3. The CDR3 coding sequence is TGTGCCACCCGACAGGGTGGGGGTTTAGGCTACACCTTC. Protein product: CATRQGGGLGYTF.

This clone was counted between two and nine times. This same CDR3 is encoded by further DNA sequences in the sample. V and J are TRBV19 and TRBJ1-5; D is uncertain. This CDR3 has 12 residues. Trimming shortened V by 6 bases and J by 1 base, and 4 bases separated the two germline ends. Looked up from germline, CDR1 is LNHDA and CDR2 is SQIVND (reference sequence). CDR3: CASSYSNQPQHF. The CDR3 DNA follows: TGTGCCAGTAGCTACAGCAATCAGCCCCAGCATTTT.

The gene calls are TRBV7-2 and TRBJ1-3, with D maybe TRBD1 (5 bases). The CDR3 totals 15 residues. The V gene's germline CDR1 is SGHTA and CDR2 FQGNSA. V was cut by 1 base and J by 3 bases, with 10 bases left in between. The CDR3 nucleotides are TGTGCCAGCAGCTTAGTCCCAGGGATTGGAAACACCATATATTTT. Translating gives CASSLVPGIGNTIYF. Full variable domain (missing parts from reference TRBV7-2 and TRBJ1-3): GAGVSQSPSNKVTEKGKDVELRCDPISGHTALYWYRQSLGQGLEFLIYFQGNSAPDKSGLPSDRFSAERTGGSVSTLTIQRTQQEDSAVYLCASSLVPGIGNTIYFGEGSWLTVV.

The chain employs TRBV9 and TRBJ1-4; TRBD1 aligns across 9 bases. The CDR3 has 14 residues. The V segment lost 4 bases and the J segment 8 bases; nucleotides outside the gene matches: 6. Germline CDR1 is SGDLS and CDR2 is YYNGEE. As DNA, the CDR3 is TGTGCCAGCAGCCGGGGACAGGGTCCCGAAAAACTGTTTTTT. This encodes CASSRGQGPEKLFF.

The V call is TRBV5-4, the J call TRBJ1-1, with no clear D. V gave up 2 bases and J gave up 0 bases, with 8 bases separating them. The CDR3 sequence is 14 residues long. Germline-derived CDR1 and CDR2 are SGHNT and YYREEE (reference sequence). CDR3 loop: CASSFTKVNTEAFF. The CDR3 bases are TGTGCCAGCAGCTTCACTAAGGTGAACACTGAAGCTTTCTTT.

This clone was seen a few times. The gene calls are TRBV6-5 and TRBJ2-2; D perhaps matches TRBD2 (6 bases). Trimming left V 5 bases short and J 6 bases short, with 13 bases between. The CDR3 is 14 amino acids. Germline V gene lookup returns CDR1 MNHEY and CDR2 SVGAGI. Here the CDR3 reads CASSPTRGAGELFF. The CDR3 bases are TGTGCCAGCAGTCCCACCCGCGGGGCCGGGGAGCTGTTTTTT.

This rearrangement joins TRBV29-1 to TRBJ2-7; no reliable D call. Germline loops: CDR1 SQVTM, CDR2 ANQGSEA. With 1 base removed from V and 1 base from J, the gap between germline ends came to 8 bases. The CDR3 loop spans 13 amino acids. Written as DNA, the CDR3 is TGCAGCGTTGAAGGAGGTGAATCCTACGAGCAGTACTTC. Residues: CSVEGGESYEQYF.

The chain is built from TRBV5-1 and TRBJ1-1; TRBD1 agrees at 8 bases. V dropped 1 base and J dropped 0; count of bases not matched to a gene: 5. The CDR3 runs to 16 residues. Germline V CDR1 and CDR2: SGHRS, YFSETQ. CDR3 in amino acids: CASSLQGTGVNTEAFF. In nucleotides, the CDR3 is TGCGCCAGCAGCTTGCAAGGGACAGGAGTGAACACTGAAGCTTTCTTT. Variable domain in full (rest from reference TRBV5-1 and TRBJ1-1): KAGVTQTPRYLIKTRGQQVTLSCSPISGHRSVSWYQQTPGQGLQFLFEYFSETQRNKGNFPGRFSGRQFSNSRSEMNVSTLELGDSALYLCASSLQGTGVNTEAFFGQGTRLTVV.

About this clone itself: Other DNA sequences within the sample encode an identical CDR3. The V call is TRBV9, the J call TRBJ2-3, with 9 bases fitting TRBD2. CDR1 and CDR2 from the germline V gene are SGDLS and YYNGEE. V lost 0 bases to trimming and J lost 2 bases; unmatched junction nucleotides: 4. This CDR3 has 16 residues. CDR3 amino acids: CASSVDSGGSTDTQYF. CDR3 nucleotides: TGTGCCAGCAGCGTAGATAGCGGGGGTTCCACAGATACGCAGTATTTT.

V and J are TRBV27 and TRBJ1-1, with a tentative D call TRBD1 (5 bases). This CDR3 has 12 amino acids. Germline V gene data show CDR1 as MNHEY and CDR2 as SMNVEV (reference sequence). V lost 2 bases and J lost 10, with 11 bases in between. The CDR3 DNA follows: TGTGCCAGCAGTTTAGGCAGGAGGGGAGCTTTCTTT. This encodes CASSLGRRGAFF.

This clone came up a few times. The rearrangement uses TRBV19 and TRBJ2-6, with D perhaps matching TRBD2 (5 bases). CDR1 and CDR2 from the germline V gene are LNHDA and SQIVND (reference sequence). The CDR3 loop spans 13 amino acids. The V end was cut by 8 bases, the J end by 2 bases, with 7 bases between. CDR3 in DNA: TGTGCCAGTTCGGGGACTGGGGCCAACGTCCTGACTTTC. Its protein is CASSGTGANVLTF.

Comments on this clone: Sequence at one end of the junction differs from germline and may be a read error. This chain uses TRBV5-1 with TRBJ2-5, with 8 bases that match TRBD1. This CDR3 contains 16 residues. Germline CDR1 is SGHRS and CDR2 is YFSETQ. The CDR3: CASSLSPGGPQQTQYF. DNA for the CDR3: TGCGCCAGCAGCTTATCACCAGGGGGCCCCCAACAGACCCAGTACTTC.

The J gene is TRBJ1-2, the V gene TRBV6-1; D possibly corresponds to TRBD1 (6 bases). This CDR3 has 15 residues. Germline V gene data show CDR1 as MNHNS and CDR2 as SASEGT. V lost 1 base, J lost 5 bases, and 14 bases lay in between. CDR3 in DNA: TGTGCCAGCAGTGAAGTGGTGGGCAGGGGTTATGGCTACACCTTC. This translates into CASSEVVGRGYGYTF.